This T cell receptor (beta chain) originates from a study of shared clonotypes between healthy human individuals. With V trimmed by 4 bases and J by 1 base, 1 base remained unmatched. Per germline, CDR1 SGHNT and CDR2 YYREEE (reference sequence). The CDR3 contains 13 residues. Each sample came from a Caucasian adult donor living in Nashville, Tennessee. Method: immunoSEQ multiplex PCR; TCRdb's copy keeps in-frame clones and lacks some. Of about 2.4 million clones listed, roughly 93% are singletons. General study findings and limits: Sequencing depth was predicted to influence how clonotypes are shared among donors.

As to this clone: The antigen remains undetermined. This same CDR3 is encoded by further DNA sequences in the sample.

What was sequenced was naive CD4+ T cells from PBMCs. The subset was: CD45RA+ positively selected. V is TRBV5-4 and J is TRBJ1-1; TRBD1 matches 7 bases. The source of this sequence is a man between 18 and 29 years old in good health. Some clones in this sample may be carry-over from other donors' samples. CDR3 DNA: TGTGCCAGCAGCAGGGACAGGAACACTGAAGCTTTCTTT. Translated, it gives CASSRDRNTEAFF.